These 15 T cell receptor beta chains originate from one sample sequenced in a study of monozygotic twins with cystic fibrosis. Produced via immunoSEQ multiplex PCR; TCRdb's table is partial and in-frame only. Of approximately 17,000 clones listed, over 95% are singletons. Sequenced input: blood. The receptors come from a girl under 10 years old with cystic fibrosis.

The V and J genes are TRBV19 and TRBJ2-1, with D tentatively TRBD2 (6 bases). Germline V gives CDR1 LNHDA, CDR2 SQIVND (reference sequence). The V gene lost 6 bases and the J gene lost 4 bases, with 16 bases spanning the gap. The CDR3 has 15 amino acids. The CDR3 DNA sequence: TGTGCCAGTAGCCCACGGCGGGGTACGTACAATGAGCAGTTCTTC. This encodes CASSPRRGTYNEQFF.

The J gene is TRBJ2-6, the V gene TRBV19; D may be TRBD1 (5 bases). Between the trimmed V and J ends, which lost 5 bases and 0 bases, there was a span of 11 bases. CDR1 and CDR2 (germline): LNHDA, SQIVND (reference sequence). The length of the CDR3 is 16 residues. This chain's CDR3 is CASSVDSYSGANVLTF. The CDR3 DNA follows: TGTGCCAGTAGTGTTGACAGTTACTCTGGGGCCAACGTCCTGACTTTC.

The chain combines TRBV6-1 with TRBJ1-5; maybe TRBD1 (5 bases). Trimming left V 8 bases short and J 3 bases short, with 8 bases between. CDR1 and CDR2 (germline): MNHNS, SASEGT. This CDR3 comprises 12 residues. Here the CDR3 reads CASQGYNQPQHF. CDR3 sequence (DNA): TGTGCCAGCCAGGGATACAATCAGCCCCAGCATTTT.

The chain is built from TRBV27 and TRBJ2-7; 9 bases are a match to TRBD2. J was trimmed by 0 bases and V by 2 bases; bases with no gene match: 5. Germline V gene lookup returns CDR1 MNHEY and CDR2 SMNVEV (reference sequence). This CDR3 is built from 16 residues. The CDR3: CASSLRAGGASYEQYF. The CDR3 DNA is TGTGCCAGCAGTTTACGAGCGGGGGGCGCCTCCTACGAGCAGTACTTC.

The chain recombines TRBV2 with TRBJ1-2; no clear D. The V gene's germline CDR1 is SNHLY and CDR2 FYNNEI. The CDR3 is made up of 15 amino acids. The V gene lost 2 bases and the J gene lost 0 bases, with 10 bases spanning the gap. The CDR3 DNA sequence: TGTGCCAGCAGTGAACAGTCAGCAGCTAACTATGGCTACACCTTC. Encoded protein: CASSEQSAANYGYTF.

The chain carries TRBV7-6 and TRBJ2-6; TRBD1 or TRBD2 may be the D gene (5 bases each). Germline lookup yields CDR1 SGHVS and CDR2 FNYEAQ. The CDR3 consists of 18 residues. Between the trimmed V and J ends, which lost 4 bases and 2 bases, there was a span of 18 bases. CDR3 loop: CASSSSVPGAAGANVLTF. The CDR3 DNA reads as TGTGCCAGCAGCTCCTCCGTCCCCGGGGCGGCTGGGGCCAACGTCCTGACTTTC.

The V and J genes are TRBV4-1 and TRBJ2-7; 7 bases map to TRBD1. Germline assignment: CDR1 MGHRA and CDR2 YSYEKL. The V segment lost 0 bases and the J segment 7 bases; nucleotides outside the gene matches: 15. The CDR3 spans 17 residues. The CDR3 DNA follows: TGCGCCAGCAGCCAAGATCCGACAGGGTTTAGGTCTACGGAGCAGTACTTC. Translated, it gives CASSQDPTGFRSTEQYF.

The chain uses TRBV28 and TRBJ2-5; D not certain. V was shortened by 3 bases and J by 4 bases, with 3 bases between the two germline ends. Germline-derived CDR1 and CDR2 are MDHEN and SYDVKM. CDR3 length: 11 residues. DNA for the CDR3: TGTGCCAGCAGTTTTGGAGAGACCCAGTACTTC. Protein: CASSFGETQYF.

This chain uses TRBV21-1 with TRBJ2-1; the DNA was not used to check the table's D call, TRBD2. TRBV21-1 is flagged as a pseudogene. The CDR3 is 18 amino acids. This CDR3 reads CASSKGRLAGESYNEQFF. CDR3 sequence (DNA): TGTGCCAGCAGCAAAGGTAGACTAGCGGGGGAGTCCTACAATGAGCAGTTCTTC.

The J gene is TRBJ2-5, the V gene TRBV19; 8 bases are shared with TRBD2. This CDR3 comprises 13 residues. Germline V lookup: CDR1 LNHDA, CDR2 SQIVND (reference sequence). The ends lost 6 bases at V and 5 bases at J; junction bases unmatched: 5. The CDR3 DNA reads TGTGCCAGTAGGAGCGGGGGTTTTGAGACCCAGTACTTC. It yields the protein CASRSGGFETQYF.

V usage is TRBV20-1 and J usage is TRBJ2-1; D is possibly TRBD2 (6 bases). Trimming took 7 bases from V and 15 from J, leaving 19 bases between them. This CDR3 spans 11 amino acids. CDR1 is DFQATT and CDR2 is SNEGSKA in the germline V gene (reference sequence). CDR3 sequence reads: CSVPGDSFLFF. Here the CDR3 DNA reads TGCAGTGTTCCGGGGGATAGTTTTCTGTTCTTC.

V usage is TRBV9 and J usage is TRBJ2-1, with TRBD2 identical over 9 bases. With V trimmed by 3 bases and J by 3 bases, 7 bases remained unmatched. CDR1 and CDR2 from the germline V gene are SGDLS and YYNGEE. The CDR3 covers 16 residues. The CDR3 region is CASSDGGGAFYNEQFF. The CDR3 DNA reads as TGTGCCAGCAGCGACGGCGGGGGGGCTTTCTACAATGAGCAGTTCTTC.

Remarks on this clone: A junction end diverges from the germline sequence, so it may reflect a read error. The rearrangement joins TRBV9 to TRBJ1-1, with unresolved D. The length of the CDR3 is 14 residues. Germline values: CDR1 SGDLS, CDR2 YYNGEE. For the CDR3, the DNA is TGTGCCAGCAGCGTAGGAGGGTATGGCACTGAAGCTTTCTTC. Translated, it gives CASSVGGYGTEAFF.

The chain carries TRBV6-6 and TRBJ2-1; 8 bases align to TRBD1. The CDR3 runs to 12 residues. Per the germline V gene, CDR1 is MNHNY and CDR2 is SVGAGI (reference sequence). V was pared by 10 bases and J by 7 bases, with 6 bases of the junction left unmatched. In DNA form, the CDR3 reads TGTGCCACCCGGACAGGGTATAATGAGCAGTTCTTC. This sequence encodes CATRTGYNEQFF.

The chain is built from TRBV19 and TRBJ1-4; 7 nucleotides line up with TRBD1. This CDR3 region has 12 residues. After removal of 7 bases from V and 8 bases from J, the junction contained 4 bases not matched to a gene. CDR1 and CDR2 from the germline V gene are LNHDA and SQIVND (reference sequence). The DNA for the CDR3 is TGTGCCAGTATAGGCAGGGGGGAAAAACTGTTTTTT. It specifies CASIGRGEKLFF.